The rows below give T cell receptor beta chains drawn from one sample of a study of PD-1 blockade in classical Hodgkin lymphoma. Method: immunoSEQ multiplex PCR; TCRdb's copy keeps in-frame clones and lacks some. This repertoire shows 80,000 to 100,000 clones, roughly 80% found once; its top ten account for under 20%. This material consisted of peripheral blood mononuclear cells (PBMCs), taken before the second cycle of nivolumab. These receptors were collected from a human donor with classical Hodgkin lymphoma. Each CDR3 is given with its conserved first and last residue. A D gene is named only where the DNA matches it firmly. Clone size is given for some rows only: seen once, a few or many times, or a class if the clone is expanded.

V	J	size	D	DNA	CDR3
TRBV7-9	TRBJ2-2	NA	NA	TGTGCCAGCAGCTTCGGGTCACGGCCTATCCGCGGGGAGCTGTTTTTT	CASSFGSRPIRGELFF
TRBV5-4	TRBJ1-2	NA	NA	TGTGCCAGCAGCTTAGGACCTAACTATGGCTACACCTTC	CASSLGPNYGYTF
TRBV7-2	TRBJ2-2	NA	NA	TGTGCCAGCAGCCCTTGGGGTGAGGAGGCCGGGGAGCTGTTTTTT	CASSPWGEEAGELFF
TRBV15	TRBJ1-5	once	NA	TGTGCCACCAGCCGATACAGGGAGGATAGCAATCAGCCCCAGCATTTT	CATSRYREDSNQPQHF
TRBV5-6	TRBJ2-5	NA	TRBD2	TGTGCCAGCAGTCCACTAGCGGGAGACCAAGAGACCCAGTACTTC	CASSPLAGDQETQYF
TRBV29-1	TRBJ1-2	NA	NA	TGCAGCACCCAGGTGTCAGTAAACTATGGCTACACCTTC	CSTQVSVNYGYTF
TRBV27	TRBJ2-2	NA	TRBD1	TGTGCCAGCAGTTTTACCGGGACAGGTATTTACACCGGGGAGCTGTTTTTT	CASSFTGTGIYTGELFF
TRBV27	TRBJ1-2	NA	TRBD1	TGTGCCAGCAGTCAGGGGGGACAGGACCTCTTCTATGGCTACACCTTC	CASSQGGQDLFYGYTF
TRBV6-1	TRBJ1-5	NA	NA	TGTGCCAGCAGTGCTCGACAGGGCAATCAGCCCCAGCATTTT	CASSARQGNQPQHF
TRBV21-1	TRBJ1-5	NA	NA	TGTGCCAGCAGCCACGGACAGCCTCCGATCGATCAGCCCCAGCATTTT	CASSHGQPPIDQPQHF
TRBV5-1	TRBJ2-2	NA	TRBD1	TGCGCCAGCAGCTTAGGACAGGGGGCTTTCGGGGAGCTGTTTTTT	CASSLGQGAFGELFF
TRBV28	TRBJ1-1	NA	NA	TGTGCCAGTCAAATGTCAGGGCTGGGGAACACTGAAGCTTTCTTT	CASQMSGLGNTEAFF
TRBV19	TRBJ1-3	few	NA	TGTGCCAGTAGTATTAGTCCGGAACGACGAACGGTCTCTGGAAACACCATATATTTT	CASSISPERRTVSGNTIYF
TRBV28	TRBJ2-5	NA	TRBD2	TGTGCCAGCAGTTCCCCGCTAGCGGGAGTGAGGACCCAGTACTTC	CASSSPLAGVRTQYF
TRBV6-5	TRBJ2-5	NA	NA	TGTGCCAGCAGTTCCTGGGAACAACAAGAGACCCAGTACTTC	CASSSWEQQETQYF
TRBV5-1	TRBJ2-7	NA	NA	TGCGCCAGCAGCTTGGTGACCGCGGGCGACGAGCAGTACTTC	CASSLVTAGDEQYF
TRBV5-4	TRBJ2-2	NA	NA	TGTGCCAGCAGCTTGGCCTCGGGGCTTGGCACCGGGGAGCTGTTTTTT	CASSLASGLGTGELFF
TRBV5-4	TRBJ2-7	NA	NA	TGTGCCAGCAGCTTGGTGGGTAGCCGAACGGGGTACGAGCAGTACTTC	CASSLVGSRTGYEQYF
TRBV10-3	TRBJ1-5	NA	TRBD1	TGTGCCATTGCCGCCGGGACAGGGGGCCCGGGGGGACAGCCCCAGCATTTT	CAIAAGTGGPGGQPQHF
TRBV28	TRBJ2-3	NA	TRBD2	TGTGCCAGCGGTTCGAGAAGAGGGAGGGAAGATACGCAGTATTTT	CASGSRRGREDTQYF
TRBV10-3	TRBJ1-4	NA	NA	TGTGCCATCAGGGGGCAAACTAATGAAAAACTGTTTTTT	CAIRGQTNEKLFF
TRBV11-2	TRBJ2-3	NA	NA	TGTGCCAGCAGCTTATCGTATGGGGCGACAGATACGCAGTATTTT	CASSLSYGATDTQYF
TRBV4-1	TRBJ2-6	NA	NA	TGCGCCAGCAGCCAATCCGATGGTAGGCTAGGGTCTGGGGCCAACGTCCTGACTTTC	CASSQSDGRLGSGANVLTF
TRBV5-5	TRBJ2-7	NA	TRBD2	TGTGCCAGCAGCTTCCCGCTAGCGGGAGGGTACGAGCAGTACTTC	CASSFPLAGGYEQYF
TRBV6-5	TRBJ2-3	NA	NA	TGTGCCAGCAGCTCCCGAGCAGTGCAGACAGATACGCAGTATTTT	CASSSRAVQTDTQYF
TRBV5-1	TRBJ1-5	NA	NA	TGCGCCAGCAGCTTGGTTGGGGGCGCCCCTGGCAATCAGCCCCAGCATTTT	CASSLVGGAPGNQPQHF
TRBV2	TRBJ1-4	NA	TRBD1	TGTGCCAGCCGCGCCGGGACAGGGACTGAAAAACTGTTTTTT	CASRAGTGTEKLFF
TRBV28	TRBJ2-7	NA	NA	TGTGCCAGCAGTTCCCTAAGGGGGAGCGGCTACGAGCAGTACTTC	CASSSLRGSGYEQYF
TRBV28	TRBJ1-5	NA	NA	TGTGCCAGCAGCCTCCTCGGAGGCTTCAATCAGCCCCAGCATTTT	CASSLLGGFNQPQHF
TRBV11-2	TRBJ2-2	NA	NA	TGTGCCAGCAGCTTAGTGTCACCCGCGAACACCGGGGAGCTGTTTTTT	CASSLVSPANTGELFF
TRBV28	TRBJ1-2	many	NA	TGTGCCACCTCTTACACCCGTGGCTACACCTTC	CATSYTRGYTF
TRBV6-6	TRBJ1-4	few	NA	TGTGCCAGCAGTTACTCGACGCAGGGTGGTGAAAAACTGTTTTTT	CASSYSTQGGEKLFF
TRBV27	TRBJ2-2	NA	TRBD2	TGTGCCAGCAGTTTAGCGGGAGGGAACACCGGGGAGCTGTTTTTT	CASSLAGGNTGELFF
TRBV6-6	TRBJ2-7	few	TRBD2	TGTGCCAGCAGTTACGGGGGACTAGGGGTAAGCGAGCAGTACTTC	CASSYGGLGVSEQYF
TRBV7-2	TRBJ2-7	NA	TRBD2	TGTGCCAGCAGCCCCAGACTAGCTTACGAGCAGTACTTC	CASSPRLAYEQYF
TRBV7-8	TRBJ2-5	NA	TRBD1	TGTGCCAGCAGCTACACAGGGGACGCCGAGACCCAGTACTTC	CASSYTGDAETQYF
TRBV6-1	TRBJ1-5	NA	NA	TGTGCCAGTGGACCGCAGGGGTCAGTTCAGCCCCAGCATTTT	CASGPQGSVQPQHF
TRBV5-6	TRBJ2-1	NA	TRBD2	TGTGCCAGCAGCTCCCCTGCGGGAGAGATAAGCAATGAGCAGTTCTTC	CASSSPAGEISNEQFF
TRBV7-3	TRBJ1-3	NA	NA	TGTGCCAGCAGCGCAGGGTTGGGAAACACCATATATTTT	CASSAGLGNTIYF
TRBV10-3	TRBJ1-1	many	NA	TGTGCCATCAGCCCCGGTGGAAAGAACACTGAAGCTTTCTTT	CAISPGGKNTEAFF
TRBV5-1	TRBJ2-1	NA	NA	TGCGCCAGCAGCTTGTCGAGAGAGGCGGGTCGCTCCTACAATGAGCAGTTCTTC	CASSLSREAGRSYNEQFF